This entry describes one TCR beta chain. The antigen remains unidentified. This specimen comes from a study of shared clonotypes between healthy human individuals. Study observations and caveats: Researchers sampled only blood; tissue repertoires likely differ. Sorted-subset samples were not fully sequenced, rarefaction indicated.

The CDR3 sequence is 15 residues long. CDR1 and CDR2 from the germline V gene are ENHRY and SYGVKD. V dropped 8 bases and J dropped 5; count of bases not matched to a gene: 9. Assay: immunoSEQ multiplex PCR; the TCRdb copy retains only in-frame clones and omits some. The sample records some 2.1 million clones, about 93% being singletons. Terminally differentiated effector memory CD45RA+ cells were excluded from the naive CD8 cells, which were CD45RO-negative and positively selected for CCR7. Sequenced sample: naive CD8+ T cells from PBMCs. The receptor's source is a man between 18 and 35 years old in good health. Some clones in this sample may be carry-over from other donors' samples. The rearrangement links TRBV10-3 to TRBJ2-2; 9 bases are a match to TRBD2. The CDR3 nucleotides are TGTGCCATCCAAGTAGCGGGAGATAGAACCGGGGAGCTGTTTTTT. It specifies CAIQVAGDRTGELFF.